The T cell receptor beta chain under discussion was sequenced for a study of beta chain features in type 1 diabetes (dated by TCRdb to the late 2010s). With respect to the entire study: No differences in mean age, gender distribution, total cell number or subset yield were found between patients and healthy donors. A total of approximately 100 million sorted cells were examined across all samples, and the number of cells per subset was strongly correlated with RNA yield. The study compared TCRB repertoires of sorted circulating CD4+ T cell subsets between recently diagnosed type 1 diabetes patients and matched healthy donors. Naive and central memory subsets were obtained from all 30 or so donors, but regulatory and stem cell-like memory subsets were isolated from only 8 patients and roughly 8 healthy donors. General study outcomes and caveats: Patients with type 1 diabetes made fewer insertions and deleted more nucleotides at VDJ recombination sites, implying thymic rearrangement abnormalities. A moderate but significant shortening of TCRB CDR3 length was observed in type 1 diabetes patients in all four CD4+ subsets. Because cDNA rather than genomic DNA was sequenced, highly expressing activated cells could have been over-represented, although no difference in activation and CD3 levels was found between groups. HLA sub-analyses involved small numbers of individuals, so any influence of HLA type on TCRB rearrangement remained unresolved. Naive, central memory and regulatory TCRB repertoires appeared to be more similar among patients than among healthy donors. PCR might favor shorter templates, but patient and control samples were amplified and corrected together, so any skew would affect both groups equally.

Each donor gave one peripheral blood draw, averaging approximately 120 mL, which was collected into heparinised tubes. Using a panel that included CD45RO, CCR7, CD25, CD127, CD95 and CD27, naive, central memory, regulatory and stem cell-like memory CD4+ T cells were sorted on a BD FACSAria II. A purity above 95% was achieved for all sorted populations. PBMCs were isolated right away by Lymphoprep density gradient centrifugation and were stained directly, without culture. So that batch effects would be minimized, each experiment stained and sorted samples in pairs, pairing one healthy donor with one patient. This clone was detected a few times. No cognate antigen has been identified for it. The record has no base qualities; no much larger clone is one base away. The entire isolated RNA was reverse transcribed using the High Capacity cDNA Reverse Transcription Kit, and thus expressed TCRB transcripts were sequenced. Naive, central memory and regulatory T cell samples underwent deep immunoSEQ sequencing, averaging roughly 3.3 million total reads per sample. After sorted cells were lysed in RLT buffer, RNA was extracted with DNase-treated RNeasy Micro or Mini kits, with the choice depending on cell number. Each cell subset was processed on its own to prevent cross-contamination, while patient and healthy donor samples were processed together. The immunoSEQ multiplex PCR was used to amplify TCRB sequences from cDNA, yielding 87-bp fragments that span the CDR3 region. The amplicons were sequenced using the Illumina HiSeq platform. The published analysis was carried out like this. Synthetic template baselines were used to correct PCR bias computationally, reads within Hamming distance 2 were collapsed together, and singletons that could not be merged were discarded. Reads were aligned against IMGT so that V, D and J genes, CDR3 length and insertions or deletions at six rearrangement sites could be assigned. Clonotype counts were normalized to sorted cell number within each subset before computing true diversity and Gini coefficients with the tcR R package. Repertoire sharing was quantified using the overlap coefficient calculated on TCRB nucleotide sequences. As a proxy for the pre-selection repertoire, out-of-frame TCRB sequences from naive cells were analyzed. The source is immuneACCESS, and TCRdb retained only in-frame sequences with V and J called. Part of the clones is not carried over; for the studies checked, unresolved V genes explain less than half of this, and the remainder is unexplained. V and J calls and clone size follow that table, whereas D and trimming were derived from the DNA. The sample profile shows about 900,000 clones; roughly 17% of them were found once. About 0.025% of the sample goes to the ten largest clones.

CDR1 and CDR2 (WNHNN, SYGVQD) derive from the germline V gene (reference sequence). The CDR3 sequence holds 17 residues, the cysteine and phenylalanine included. The only DNA kept is the CDR3, 51 bases in frame from the first base. From V the trimming removes 2 bases and from J it removes 3 bases, while the gene matches leave 7 bases of the junction unaccounted for. The source of this sequence is a woman aged 18 to 35 in good health. The sequenced sample was naive CD4+ T cells from blood. The label giving this sample's cell subset or site can be read as: true naive CD4+ T cells. The receptor chain draws on TRBV10-1 and TRBJ2-1; 10 central bases correspond to TRBD2. In nucleotides, the sequence is TGCGCCAGCAGTGAGGGGGGACTAGCGAGAAGCTACAATGAGCAGTTCTTC. The resulting protein is CASSEGGLARSYNEQFF.